These 22 T cell receptor beta chains originate from one sample sequenced in a study of blood T cell repertoires in COVID-19. Sequencing was performed with immunoSEQ multiplex PCR; in TCRdb, only in-frame clones are kept and a portion is missing. The sample carries 100,000 to 150,000 clones, 80% to 90% recorded once. The source material was peripheral blood. The receptors here all came from a middle-aged man with acute or convalescent COVID-19.

This clone was observed once. At one boundary the junction diverges from the germline segment, which might be a read error. The chain uses TRBV5-1 and TRBJ1-3, with a weak D call TRBD1 (6 bases). Germline CDR1 and CDR2: SGHRS and YFSETQ. This CDR3 contains 14 residues. CDR3 coding DNA: TGCGCCAGCAGTTTGGGGGCCTCTGGAAACACCATATATTTT. It yields the protein CASSLGASGNTIYF.

V usage is TRBV15 and J usage is TRBJ2-1; a weak D match, TRBD2 (6 bases). The V end lost 0 bases, the J end lost 7 bases, and 22 bases lay between the germline ends. The CDR3 has 18 residues. Germline V gene lookup returns CDR1 LNHNV and CDR2 YYDKDF (reference sequence). CDR3 residues: CATSREGRNTGGFNEQFF. For the CDR3, the DNA is TGTGCCACCAGCAGAGAGGGTCGTAATACAGGAGGGTTTAATGAGCAGTTCTTC.

The chain couples TRBV11-2 to TRBJ2-2, with D possibly TRBD1 on 6 matching bases. The CDR3 loop spans 15 amino acids. Trimming removed 5 bases from V and 0 bases from J, with 10 bases in between. The germline V gene encodes CDR1 SGHAT and CDR2 FQNNGV. The CDR3 coding sequence is TGTGCCAGCAGCCTACAGGGACCGAACACCGGGGAGCTGTTTTTT. Encoded protein: CASSLQGPNTGELFF.

J is TRBJ1-1 and V is TRBV25-1; D unclear. The CDR3 covers 13 residues. The germline CDR1 and CDR2 sequences are MGHDK and SYGVNS. V was pared by 3 bases and J by 3 bases, with 8 bases between. This CDR3 reads CASSDHRDTEAFF. The CDR3 DNA is TGTGCCAGCAGTGATCATCGAGACACTGAAGCTTTCTTT.

This clone was detected a few times. The chain employs TRBV9 and TRBJ1-2, with TRBD1 as a possible D gene (6 bases). Per germline, CDR1 SGDLS and CDR2 YYNGEE. The V end lost 6 bases, the J end lost 4 bases, and 16 bases lay between the germline ends. This CDR3 has 14 residues. CDR3 sequence reads: CASTPPGQIYGYTF. As DNA, the CDR3 is TGTGCCAGCACCCCCCCCGGACAGATCTATGGCTACACCTTC.

The chain uses TRBV18 and TRBJ1-1, with TRBD1 matching 8 bases. CDR3 length: 13 residues. In germline, CDR1 is KGHSH, CDR2 LQKENI. V lost 8 bases, J lost 1 base, and 3 bases stayed unmatched. The CDR3 is CASTDRANTEAFF. In DNA form, the CDR3 reads TGTGCCAGCACGGACAGGGCGAACACTGAAGCTTTCTTT.

The rearrangement joins TRBV5-1 to TRBJ2-5; D might be TRBD1 (6 bases). Trimming left V 0 bases short and J 4 bases short, with 10 bases between. This CDR3 is 14 amino acids long. Germline V lookup: CDR1 SGHRS, CDR2 YFSETQ. CDR3 amino acids: CASSLEGVGETQYF. The DNA for the CDR3 is TGCGCCAGCAGCTTGGAGGGGGTGGGAGAGACCCAGTACTTC.

V usage is TRBV27 and J usage is TRBJ2-5, with 8 bases that match TRBD1. CDR3 size: 14 residues. V was pared by 2 bases and J by 4 bases, with 3 bases of the junction left unmatched. The germline CDR1 and CDR2 sequences are MNHEY and SMNVEV (reference sequence). Here the CDR3 reads CASSLPGTGETQYF. In DNA, the CDR3 is TGTGCCAGCAGTTTACCTGGGACAGGAGAGACCCAGTACTTC.

V is TRBV15 and J is TRBJ1-5; TRBD1 aligns across 7 bases. The V and J ends lost 5 bases and 6 bases, in that order; junction bases with no gene match: 22. CDR3 length equals 19 residues. CDR1 is LNHNV and CDR2 is YYDKDF in the germline V gene (reference sequence). Here the CDR3 reads CATSASEGQFRSRVQPQHF. CDR3 nucleotides: TGTGCCACCAGCGCTTCGGAGGGACAGTTCAGGAGTAGGGTTCAGCCCCAGCATTTT.

This sequence joins TRBV5-1 and TRBJ2-5; no definite D call. V lost 0 bases, J lost 1 base, and 10 bases lay in between. The germline V gene has CDR1 SGHRS and CDR2 YFSETQ. CDR3 length: 15 amino acids. In DNA form, the CDR3 reads TGCGCCAGCAGCTTGGTACCTAGTCCCCAAGAGACCCAGTACTTC. Translating gives CASSLVPSPQETQYF.

The chain recombines TRBV30 with TRBJ2-5; 7 bases are shared with TRBD1. There are 14 residues in the CDR3. Trimming removed 1 base from V and 1 base from J; junction bases left unmatched: 3. Germline V lookup: CDR1 GTSNPN, CDR2 SVGIG (reference sequence). The CDR3 nucleotides read TGTGCCTGGAGTGCCGGACAGGCCCAAGAGACCCAGTACTTC. It translates to CAWSAGQAQETQYF.

This sequence joins TRBV14 and TRBJ2-7, with D possibly being TRBD1 (6 bases). The germline CDR1 and CDR2 sequences are SGHDN and FVKESK. Trimming shortened V by 4 bases and J by 5 bases, and 12 bases separated the two germline ends. This CDR3 is built from 13 residues. The CDR3 sequence is CASSRQGRNEQYF. CDR3 DNA sequence: TGTGCCAGCAGCCGCCAGGGGCGAAACGAGCAGTACTTC.

This clone was recorded only once. The V call is TRBV6-6, the J call TRBJ2-7; 10 bases map to TRBD1. Germline values: CDR1 MNHNY, CDR2 SVGAGI (reference sequence). V lost 7 bases to trimming and J lost 2 bases; unmatched junction nucleotides: 2. The CDR3 has 13 residues. Here the CDR3 DNA reads TGTGCCAGCACCGGGACAGGGGCCTACGAGCAGTACTTC. This codes for CASTGTGAYEQYF.

This chain joins TRBV11-2 and TRBJ2-1, with D possibly TRBD2 on 5 matching bases. Trimming took 2 bases from V and 5 from J, leaving 7 bases between them. In germline, CDR1 is SGHAT, CDR2 FQNNGV. CDR3 length: 13 amino acids. CDR3 loop: CASSLLAHNEQFF. The DNA of the CDR3 is TGTGCCAGCAGCTTACTAGCCCACAATGAGCAGTTCTTC.

This sequence joins TRBV4-2 and TRBJ2-2, with 12 bases fitting TRBD2. J was trimmed by 4 bases and V by 0 bases; bases with no gene match: 6. This CDR3 contains 18 residues. CDR1 and CDR2 (germline): LGHNA, YNFKEQ. The CDR3 sequence is CASSQEGLAGLFTGELFF. The CDR3 DNA sequence: TGTGCCAGCAGCCAAGAAGGACTAGCGGGATTATTCACCGGGGAGCTGTTTTTT.

J is TRBJ2-5 and V is TRBV5-1; the match to TRBD2 covers 7 bases. This CDR3 has 16 residues. The V gene's germline CDR1 is SGHRS and CDR2 YFSETQ. The V and J ends lost 0 bases and 2 bases, in that order; junction bases with no gene match: 7. Written as DNA, the CDR3 is TGCGCCAGCAGCTTGGCTGAGCGGGGATCGCAAGAGACCCAGTACTTC. This encodes CASSLAERGSQETQYF.

This rearrangement joins TRBV6-2 or TRBV6-3 to TRBJ1-1; TRBD1 is a possible D gene (5 bases). Germline loops: CDR1 MNHEY, CDR2 SVGEGT. Trimming shortened V by 1 base and J by 4 bases, and 19 bases separated the two germline ends. The CDR3 runs 17 residues. CDR3: CASSYFSFLGEGTEAFF. The CDR3 nucleotides read TGTGCCAGCAGTTACTTTTCATTTTTAGGGGAGGGCACTGAAGCTTTCTTT.

This clone has only one observation. The rearrangement links TRBV5-1 to TRBJ1-6; 9 bases match TRBD1. V gave up 0 bases and J gave up 8 bases; unmatched junction bases: 9. The CDR3 consists of 17 residues. Germline V gene lookup returns CDR1 SGHRS and CDR2 YFSETQ. The CDR3 DNA is TGCGCCAGCAGCTTGGGAAGTAGGGGACAGGGCCATTCACCCCTCCACTTT. Amino acid sequence: CASSLGSRGQGHSPLHF.

For this clone: A read error may account for a junction end that differs from germline. The chain has TRBV2 and TRBJ2-2; TRBD1 aligns across 7 bases. The CDR3 is 14 residues long. Germline-derived CDR1 and CDR2 are SNHLY and FYNNEI. This chain's CDR3 is CANSEDRSTGELFF. CDR3 DNA: TGTGCCAACAGTGAGGACAGGAGCACCGGGGAGCTGTTTTTT.

The chain combines TRBV10-3 with TRBJ1-2, with 11 bases identical to TRBD1. J lost 4 bases, V lost 3 bases, and 7 bases had no gene match. The germline CDR1 and CDR2 sequences are ENHRY and SYGVKD. The length of the CDR3 is 16 residues. The CDR3 protein is CAISDFGQGAIYGYTF. In DNA, the CDR3 is TGTGCCATCAGTGATTTCGGACAGGGGGCAATCTATGGCTACACCTTC.

V gene TRBV7-2 combines with J gene TRBJ2-3; 8 bases agree with TRBD2. The CDR3 totals 14 residues. The germline CDR1 and CDR2 sequences are SGHTA and FQGNSA. Unmatched junction bases numbered 1, after V lost 4 bases and J lost 1 base. CDR3 protein: CASSSTSGTDTQYF. In DNA form, the CDR3 reads TGTGCCAGCAGCTCGACTAGCGGCACAGATACGCAGTATTTT.

The chain is built from TRBV6-5 and TRBJ1-1, with 7 bases aligning to TRBD1. V was clipped by 2 bases and J by 6 bases; unmatched bases: 12. CDR1 MNHEY and CDR2 SVGAGI come from the germline V gene. The CDR3 loop spans 16 amino acids. CDR3 in amino acids: CASSYRDSRRSPEAFF. CDR3 DNA: TGTGCCAGCAGTTACCGGGACAGCCGAAGGTCCCCTGAAGCTTTCTTT.